One sample yielded the 18 T cell receptor beta chains listed below, sequenced in a study of T cells in Graves' hyperthyroidism and ophthalmopathy (dated by TCRdb to about 2019). Library generation was performed with multiplex PCR. The data were produced on an Illumina HiSeq 2000. The TCR beta CDR3 regions were amplified from RNA transcripts. The first round of RT-PCR for the TCR CDR3 was performed with the HTBI primer set and the Qiagen OneStep RT-PCR kit. The public sequencing data were trimmed at Q25 with fastp and processed into clonotypes with MiXCR by TCRdb, which kept only in-frame beta chains. Rows are combined by CDR3 protein, so each entry shows the most common genes and DNA. Here the sample has about 130,000 distinct CDR3 sequences; less than 25% occur a single time. The ten most abundant clones make up around 70% of the sample. Sequenced: blood. Receptors were obtained from a woman in her forties or fifties with Graves' hyperthyroidism that later progressed to Graves' ophthalmopathy.

This clonotype was found many times. The chain joins TRBV11-2 to TRBJ1-2; D may be TRBD1 (5 bases). The ends were cut back, 2 bases at V and 4 bases at J, with 11 bases in the middle. Germline V gives CDR1 SGHAT, CDR2 FQNNGV. This CDR3 contains 14 residues. The CDR3 DNA reads TGTGCCAGCAGCTTATGGGGGGGAGCCTATGGCTACACCTTC. As protein: CASSLWGGAYGYTF.

In this sample, this clonotype turned up once. The V and J genes are TRBV12-3 or TRBV12-4 and TRBJ1-1; no firm D call. The CDR3 is 14 amino acids. Trimming pared 6 bases from V and 3 bases from J, leaving 14 bases between. The CDR3 is CASSPVFWDTEAFF. As DNA, the CDR3 is TGTGCCAGCAGCCCCGTGTTTTGGGACACTGAAGCTTTCTTT.

This chain joins TRBV2 and TRBJ2-5; 11 nucleotides agree with TRBD1. The J segment lost 4 bases and the V segment lost 6 bases, leaving 7 bases of the junction unmatched. The CDR3 has 15 amino acids. Germline V gene data show CDR1 as SNHLY and CDR2 as FYNNEI. CDR3 sequence reads: CASRRGQGDIETQYF. CDR3 bases: TGTGCCAGCAGACGGGGACAGGGGGATATAGAGACCCAGTACTTC.

This clonotype has ten or more counts. The gene calls are TRBV20-1 and TRBJ2-1; TRBD2 agrees at 9 bases. The V and J ends lost 3 bases and 7 bases, in that order; junction bases with no gene match: 7. Germline CDR1 DFQATT, CDR2 SNEGSKA (reference sequence). This CDR3 contains 14 residues. In DNA form, the CDR3 reads TGCAGTGCTAGCCATCCTAGCGGGATAAATGAGCAGTTCTTC. Protein: CSASHPSGINEQFF.

The sample holds many counts of this clonotype. The chain is built from TRBV7-9 and TRBJ1-2, with D unclear. CDR3 length: 14 amino acids. Trimming cost V 1 base and J 5 bases, with 11 bases left between them. Looked up from germline, CDR1 is SEHNR and CDR2 is FQNEAQ (reference sequence). In DNA form, the CDR3 reads TGTGCCAGCAGCTTAGGGGTCATACCTTATGGCTACACCTTC. This translates into CASSLGVIPYGYTF.

This clonotype has ten or more counts. This rearrangement joins TRBV28 to TRBJ2-3, with unresolved D. Trimming left V 2 bases short and J 7 bases short, with 7 bases between. There are 12 residues in the CDR3. Germline V lookup: CDR1 MDHEN, CDR2 SYDVKM. CDR3 DNA sequence: TGTGCCAGCAGTTTAGTGTCTCATACGCAGTATTTT. Translating gives CASSLVSHTQYF.

This clonotype was seen ten or more times. The chain joins TRBV2 to TRBJ2-1; D may correspond to TRBD1 or TRBD2 (5 bases each). Germline-derived CDR1 and CDR2 are SNHLY and FYNNEI. V lost 6 bases and J lost 0, with 15 bases in between. The CDR3 is 16 residues long. CDR3 loop: CASSGTGGVSYNEQFF. The CDR3 DNA sequence: TGTGCCAGCAGCGGAACTGGGGGAGTCTCCTACAATGAGCAGTTCTTC.

This clonotype came up a few times. This chain links TRBV5-1 with TRBJ2-5, with TRBD2 identical over 8 bases. Germline-derived CDR1 and CDR2 are SGHRS and YFSETQ. The CDR3 covers 19 residues. J gave up 0 bases and V 3 bases, and 16 bases lay outside the gene matches. The CDR3 DNA is TGCGCCAGCAGCTCCCCTCTAAGGACGCTAGCGGGCCACCAAGAGACCCAGTACTTC. It encodes CASSSPLRTLAGHQETQYF.

In its sample, this clonotype was seen many times. The chain combines TRBV30 with TRBJ2-7; D may be TRBD1 (5 bases). This CDR3 region has 16 residues. Germline-derived CDR1 and CDR2 are GTSNPN and SVGIG (reference sequence). V was trimmed by 2 bases and J by 3 bases, leaving 20 bases between them. CDR3 protein: CAWSTLTGTQIYEQYF. In DNA, the CDR3 is TGTGCCTGGAGTACCTTAACAGGAACCCAAATCTACGAGCAGTACTTC. The full variable domain, with the rest looked up from reference TRBV30 and TRBJ2-7, is SQTIHQWPATLVQPVGSPLSLECTVEGTSNPNLYWYRQAAGRGLQLLFYSVGIGQISSEVPQNLSASRPQDRQFILSSKKLLLSDSGFYLCAWSTLTGTQIYEQYFGPGTRLTVT.

This clonotype was counted only a few times. The V gene is TRBV12-3 or TRBV12-4, the J gene TRBJ2-2, with 12 nucleotides matching TRBD1. Trimming took 6 bases from V and 6 from J; bases not matched to a gene: 11. The CDR3 loop spans 17 amino acids. CDR3 DNA sequence: TGTGCCAGCAGGGTCCATCCATGGGACAGGGGGCCCGGGGAGCTGTTTTTT. Translated: CASRVHPWDRGPGELFF.

This clonotype showed up many times. V usage is TRBV7-8 and J usage is TRBJ2-3; 13 bases match TRBD2. The junction had 4 bases not matched to a gene; V was cut back by 4 bases and J by 3 bases. CDR3 length equals 16 residues. The germline gives CDR1 SGHVS, CDR2 FQNEAQ. CDR3 amino acids: CASSYQGLAGTDTQYF. The CDR3 bases are TGTGCCAGCAGCTATCAGGGACTAGCGGGAACAGATACGCAGTATTTT. The full variable domain, in which reference TRBV7-8 and TRBJ2-3 provide the parts outside the CDR3, is GAGVSQSPRYKVAKRGQDVALRCDPISGHVSLFWYQQALGQGPEFLTYFQNEAQLDKSGLPSDRFFAERPEGSVSTLKIQRTQQEDSAVYLCASSYQGLAGTDTQYFGPGTRLTVL.

This clonotype turned up a few times. This rearrangement joins TRBV5-6 to TRBJ2-4; either TRBD1 or TRBD2 may fit D (5 bases each). Trimming cost V 2 bases and J 4 bases, with 7 bases left between them. The CDR3 loop spans 13 amino acids. Germline V gene sequence: CDR1 SGHDT, CDR2 YYEEEE. CDR3 sequence reads: CASSFWGKNIQYF. The CDR3 DNA reads as TGTGCCAGCAGCTTTTGGGGGAAAAACATTCAGTACTTC.

In its sample, this clonotype was seen many times. The CDR3 bases are TGTGCCAGCAGCTTAGCTGCGGGAGGAGGGGGCTCCTACGAGCAGTACTTC. This gives the protein CASSLAAGGGGSYEQYF. The V call is TRBV11-2, the J call TRBJ2-7; 8 nucleotides match TRBD2. The CDR3 runs 17 residues. Germline lookup yields CDR1 SGHAT and CDR2 FQNNGV. Germline trimming cut 1 base from V and 0 bases from J; bases unmatched to any gene: 8.

In the case of this clonotype: A much larger clonotype is one base distant, so this may be a read error. This sequence joins TRBV27 and TRBJ2-1; no clear D gene. The CDR3 extends over 15 amino acids. Germline V gives CDR1 MNHEY, CDR2 SMNVEV (reference sequence). Written as DNA, the CDR3 is TGTGCCAGCAACCGACAAGGCATGTCCTACGATGAGCAGTTCTTC. Its translation is CASNRQGMSYDEQFF.

The rearrangement uses TRBV7-3 and TRBJ2-7; no clear D gene. Trimming took off 8 bases at V and 5 bases at J, with 19 bases between the two ends. The CDR3 contains 14 residues. CDR1 is SGHTA and CDR2 is FQGTGA in the germline V gene. Here the CDR3 reads CASSTTAGGDEQYF. CDR3 nucleotides: TGTGCCAGCTCAACGACTGCCGGCGGAGACGAGCAGTACTTC.

The J gene is TRBJ2-1, the V gene TRBV11-1, with TRBD2 matching over 13 bases. V lost 5 bases to trimming and J lost 2 bases; unmatched junction nucleotides: 3. CDR1 SGHAT and CDR2 FQDESV come from the germline V gene (reference sequence). This CDR3 is built from 16 residues. The CDR3 spells CASSDGTSGAYNEQFF. Written as DNA, the CDR3 is TGTGCCAGCAGCGATGGGACTAGCGGGGCCTACAATGAGCAGTTCTTC.

The chain links TRBV19 to TRBJ2-6; D may be TRBD1 (6 bases). The length of the CDR3 is 20 residues. V was trimmed by 5 bases and J by 0 bases, leaving 23 bases between them. Germline V gives CDR1 LNHDA, CDR2 SQIVND (reference sequence). The CDR3 is CASSPRGGRELTSGANVLTF. Here the CDR3 DNA reads TGTGCCAGTAGTCCCAGAGGGGGACGCGAACTGACCTCTGGGGCCAACGTCCTGACTTTC.

This clonotype appeared many times. The chain recombines TRBV28 with TRBJ1-2; D call uncertain. The CDR3 runs 22 residues. Germline CDR1 is MDHEN and CDR2 is SYDVKM. The V and J ends lost 5 bases and 2 bases respectively, with 36 bases between them. The CDR3 DNA reads TGTGCCAGCAGTCCGACCAATTCCTATGCCTTCCGGGCGCGAAATCGGAACTATGGCTACACCTTC. It is translated as CASSPTNSYAFRARNRNYGYTF.